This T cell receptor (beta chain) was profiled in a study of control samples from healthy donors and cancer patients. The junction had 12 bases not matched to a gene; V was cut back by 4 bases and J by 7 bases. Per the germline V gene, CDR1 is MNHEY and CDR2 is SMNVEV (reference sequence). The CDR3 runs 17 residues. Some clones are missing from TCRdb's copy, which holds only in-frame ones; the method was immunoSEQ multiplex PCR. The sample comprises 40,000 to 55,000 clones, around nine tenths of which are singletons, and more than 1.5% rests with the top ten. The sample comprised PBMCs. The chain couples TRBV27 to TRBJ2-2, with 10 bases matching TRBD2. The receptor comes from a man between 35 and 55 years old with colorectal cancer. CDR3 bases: TGTGCCAGCAGTTGGGGACTAGCGCCAAACCTGGACGGGGAGCTGTTTTTT. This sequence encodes CASSWGLAPNLDGELFF.